This TCR beta chain derives from a study of shared clonotypes between healthy human individuals. CDR1 and CDR2 (germline): SGDLS, YYNGEE. The CDR3 totals 14 residues. Trimming took off 0 bases at V and 4 bases at J, with 8 bases between the two ends. Some clones are missing from TCRdb's copy, which holds only in-frame ones; the method was immunoSEQ multiplex PCR. The table includes fewer than 550,000 clones, roughly 85% detected once. Note on this clone: The sample carries other DNA sequences with the same CDR3.

The TCR sequence derives from a woman aged 40-49 years in good health. Some clones in this sample may be carry-over from other donors' samples. The specimen was PBMCs. V and J are TRBV9 and TRBJ2-1; D gene uncertain. The DNA of the CDR3 is TGTGCCAGCAGCGTAGGGGCTGGATACAATGAGCAGTTCTTC. Its translation: CASSVGAGYNEQFF.